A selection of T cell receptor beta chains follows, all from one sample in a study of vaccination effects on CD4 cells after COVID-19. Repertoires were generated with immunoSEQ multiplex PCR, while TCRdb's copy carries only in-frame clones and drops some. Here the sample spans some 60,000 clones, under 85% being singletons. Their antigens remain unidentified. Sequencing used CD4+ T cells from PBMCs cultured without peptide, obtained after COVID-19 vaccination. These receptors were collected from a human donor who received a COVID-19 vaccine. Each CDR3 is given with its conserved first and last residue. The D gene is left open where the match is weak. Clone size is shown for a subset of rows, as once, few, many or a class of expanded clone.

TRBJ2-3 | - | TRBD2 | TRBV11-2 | CASSLESGGPSPQYF | TGTGCCAGCAGCTTAGAGTCGGGAGGGCCATCTCCGCAGTATTTT
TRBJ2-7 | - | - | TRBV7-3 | CASSLTFRTAPYEQYF | TGTGCCAGCAGCTTAACATTTAGGACAGCCCCCTACGAGCAGTACTTC
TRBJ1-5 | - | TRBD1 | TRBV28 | CASSTQGARINQPQHF | TGTGCCAGCAGTACCCAGGGGGCGCGGATTAATCAGCCCCAGCATTTT
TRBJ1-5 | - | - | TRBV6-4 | CASSDSSGTQHF | TGTGCCAGCAGTGACTCATCAGGGACCCAGCATTTT
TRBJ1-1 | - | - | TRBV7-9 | CASSFGRGEAFF | TGTGCCAGCAGCTTCGGCAGGGGTGAAGCTTTCTTT
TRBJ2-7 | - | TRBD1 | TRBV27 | CASTRRTGPYEQYF | TGTGCCAGCACCCGGCGGACAGGTCCCTACGAGCAGTACTTC
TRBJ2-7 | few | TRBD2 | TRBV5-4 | CASSLGAGGPTYEQYF | TGTGCCAGCAGCTTGGGAGCGGGAGGGCCGACCTACGAGCAGTACTTC
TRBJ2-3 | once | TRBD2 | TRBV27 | CAISDSGSYTDTQYF | TGTGCCATTAGCGATAGCGGGAGTTACACAGATACGCAGTATTTT
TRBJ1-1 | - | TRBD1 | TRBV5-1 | CASSGIFQGAEAFF | TGCGCCAGCAGCGGAATCTTCCAGGGGGCTGAAGCTTTCTTT
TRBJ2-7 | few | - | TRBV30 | CAWRSASYEQYF | TGTGCCTGGAGAAGTGCTTCCTACGAGCAGTACTTC
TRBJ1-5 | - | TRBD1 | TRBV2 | CASGSTGYSNQPQHF | TGTGCCAGCGGGTCGACAGGGTATAGCAATCAGCCCCAGCATTTT
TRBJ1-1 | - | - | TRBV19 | CASSMWARAKGSEAFF | TGTGCCAGTAGTATGTGGGCCAGGGCCAAGGGCTCTGAAGCTTTCTTT
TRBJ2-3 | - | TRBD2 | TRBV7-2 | CASSTLAGGPDTQYF | TGTGCCAGCAGCACGCTAGCGGGAGGGCCAGATACGCAGTATTTT
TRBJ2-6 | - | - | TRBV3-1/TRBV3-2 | CAGGTAGANVLTF | TGTGCCGGGGGGACAGCTGGGGCCAACGTCCTGACTTTC
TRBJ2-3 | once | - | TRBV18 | CASSPSSTDTQYF | TGTGCCAGCTCACCCTCTAGCACAGATACGCAGTATTTT
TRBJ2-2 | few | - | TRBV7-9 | CASSPLLGAFTGELFF | TGTGCCAGCAGCCCGCTATTAGGGGCATTTACCGGGGAGCTGTTTTTT
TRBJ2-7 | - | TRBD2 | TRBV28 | CASLGGGRYEQYF | TGTGCCAGTTTGGGGGGAGGGAGGTACGAGCAGTACTTC
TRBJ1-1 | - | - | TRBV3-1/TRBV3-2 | CASSPPAGSGNTEAFF | TGTGCCAGCAGCCCTCCGGCAGGGTCAGGTAACACTGAAGCTTTCTTT
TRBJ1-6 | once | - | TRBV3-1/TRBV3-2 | CASSQVSGYSSPLHF | TGTGCCAGCAGCCAAGTTTCGGGGTATAGTTCACCCCTCCACTTT
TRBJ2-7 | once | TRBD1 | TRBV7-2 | CASSLPPGQGGQYF | TGTGCCAGCAGCTTACCCCCGGGACAGGGGGGGCAGTACTTC
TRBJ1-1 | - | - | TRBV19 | CASSVTRGSTEAFF | TGTGCCAGTAGTGTAACTCGTGGGTCCACTGAAGCTTTCTTT